Listed below are T cell receptor beta chains from one sample, sequenced in a study of identical twins. A single record per CDR3 protein comes from TCRdb applying MiXCR to the 5' RACE reads. The table includes around 480,000 distinct CDR3 sequences, 12% to 15% detected once. These records were also assigned to another study, of yellow fever vaccine responses in identical twins.

The sample consisted of CD4+ T cells sorted from blood. Receptors were obtained from a woman under 30 in good health. Each CDR3 is given with its conserved first and last residue. Each record gives: D gene, J gene, V gene, clone size, CDR3 protein, CDR3 DNA. The D gene is left open where the match is weak. The size of a clone is reported for some rows only, either as once, few or many, or as a class for expanded clones.

D gene: .; J gene: TRBJ1-5; V gene: TRBV29-1; clone size: many; CDR3 protein: CSILQGSESQHF; CDR3 DNA: TGCAGCATCCTACAGGGTAGTGAGTCCCAGCATTTT
D gene: TRBD1; J gene: TRBJ1-5; V gene: TRBV5-1; clone size: .; CDR3 protein: CASSLDSVDRADQPQHF; CDR3 DNA: TGCGCCAGCAGCTTGGATTCGGTTGACAGGGCTGATCAGCCCCAGCATTTT
D gene: TRBD1; J gene: TRBJ1-2; V gene: TRBV28; clone size: .; CDR3 protein: CASSRQGLHGYTF; CDR3 DNA: TGTGCCAGCAGTCGACAGGGACTACATGGCTACACCTTC
D gene: .; J gene: TRBJ2-2; V gene: TRBV7-9; clone size: .; CDR3 protein: CASSLFGGELFF; CDR3 DNA: TGTGCCAGCAGCTTATTTGGCGGGGAGCTGTTTTTT
D gene: .; J gene: TRBJ2-5; V gene: TRBV7-2; clone size: .; CDR3 protein: CASWRTIGDQYF; CDR3 DNA: TGTGCCAGCTGGCGAACTATCGGGGACCAGTACTTC
D gene: TRBD2; J gene: TRBJ2-3; V gene: TRBV20-1; clone size: few; CDR3 protein: CSATISGGSTDTQYF; CDR3 DNA: TGCAGTGCGACGATTAGCGGGGGGAGCACAGATACGCAGTATTTT
D gene: .; J gene: TRBJ2-7; V gene: TRBV5-1; clone size: .; CDR3 protein: CASSLAQGYLYEQYF; CDR3 DNA: TGCGCCAGCAGCTTGGCTCAGGGGTATCTCTACGAGCAGTACTTC
D gene: .; J gene: TRBJ2-2; V gene: TRBV30; clone size: .; CDR3 protein: CAWGLNLAIGELFF; CDR3 DNA: TGTGCCTGGGGACTGAACTTAGCGATCGGGGAGCTGTTTTTT
D gene: .; J gene: TRBJ2-7; V gene: TRBV11-2; clone size: few; CDR3 protein: CASSLVPRGFPYEQYF; CDR3 DNA: TGTGCCAGCAGCTTAGTGCCCAGGGGTTTCCCCTACGAGCAGTACTTC
D gene: .; J gene: TRBJ1-1; V gene: TRBV30; clone size: .; CDR3 protein: CAQEDMNTEAFF; CDR3 DNA: TGTGCCCAAGAAGACATGAACACTGAAGCTTTCTTT
D gene: .; J gene: TRBJ2-7; V gene: TRBV3-1; clone size: .; CDR3 protein: CARGKGEQYF; CDR3 DNA: TGTGCCAGGGGCAAGGGCGAGCAGTACTTC
D gene: .; J gene: TRBJ2-3; V gene: TRBV5-1; clone size: many; CDR3 protein: CASSLGLVGTDTQYF; CDR3 DNA: TGCGCCAGCAGCTTGGGGCTAGTAGGGACAGATACGCAGTATTTT
D gene: .; J gene: TRBJ2-5; V gene: TRBV20-1; clone size: .; CDR3 protein: CSARDRGAQETQYF; CDR3 DNA: TGCAGTGCTAGAGATCGGGGGGCCCAAGAGACCCAGTACTTC
D gene: TRBD2; J gene: TRBJ2-1; V gene: TRBV4-3; clone size: .; CDR3 protein: CASSQDWGGGEQFF; CDR3 DNA: TGCGCCAGCAGCCAAGATTGGGGCGGGGGTGAGCAGTTCTTC
D gene: .; J gene: TRBJ2-7; V gene: TRBV6-5; clone size: few; CDR3 protein: CASSYSRGSEQYF; CDR3 DNA: TGTGCCAGCAGTTACTCGAGAGGGTCCGAGCAGTACTTC
D gene: TRBD1; J gene: TRBJ1-1; V gene: TRBV30; clone size: few; CDR3 protein: CAWSTGVGDTEAFF; CDR3 DNA: TGTGCCTGGAGTACAGGGGTAGGAGACACTGAAGCTTTCTTT
D gene: .; J gene: TRBJ2-1; V gene: TRBV7-3; clone size: .; CDR3 protein: CASRVQGSNEQFF; CDR3 DNA: TGTGCCAGCAGGGTCCAGGGGTCCAATGAGCAGTTCTTC
D gene: TRBD2; J gene: TRBJ2-3; V gene: TRBV7-3; clone size: .; CDR3 protein: CASSWIAGRADTQYF; CDR3 DNA: TGTGCCAGCAGCTGGATAGCGGGAAGGGCAGATACGCAGTATTTT
D gene: .; J gene: TRBJ2-7; V gene: TRBV4-1; clone size: .; CDR3 protein: CASSQVELTNEQYF; CDR3 DNA: TGCGCCAGCAGCCAAGTCGAGCTAACAAACGAGCAGTACTTC
D gene: .; J gene: TRBJ1-1; V gene: TRBV6-2/TRBV6-3; clone size: few; CDR3 protein: CASSYRAAEAFF; CDR3 DNA: TGTGCCAGCAGTTACAGGGCCGCTGAAGCTTTCTTT
D gene: TRBD2; J gene: TRBJ2-3; V gene: TRBV11-2; clone size: .; CDR3 protein: CASSSWTSGTDFTDTQYF; CDR3 DNA: TGTGCCAGCAGTTCGTGGACTAGCGGGACCGATTTCACAGATACGCAGTATTTT
D gene: .; J gene: TRBJ2-3; V gene: TRBV4-3; clone size: few; CDR3 protein: CASSQDFIASDTQYF; CDR3 DNA: TGCGCCAGCAGCCAAGATTTTATAGCATCAGATACGCAGTATTTT
D gene: .; J gene: TRBJ2-1; V gene: TRBV24-1; clone size: many; CDR3 protein: CATSDNRRSFYNEQFF; CDR3 DNA: TGTGCCACCAGTGACAATAGGAGGAGCTTTTACAATGAGCAGTTCTTC
D gene: TRBD1; J gene: TRBJ2-2; V gene: TRBV30; clone size: few; CDR3 protein: CAEDRGGTGELFF; CDR3 DNA: TGTGCCGAAGACAGGGGCGGCACCGGGGAGCTGTTTTTT
D gene: .; J gene: TRBJ2-5; V gene: TRBV7-7; clone size: few; CDR3 protein: CASSSGGSEETQYF; CDR3 DNA: TGTGCTAGCAGCTCTGGCGGGTCCGAAGAGACCCAGTACTTC